The present T cell receptor beta chain was sequenced within a study of regulatory T cells in long-lasting Graves disease. J was trimmed by 5 bases and V by 0 bases; bases with no gene match: 7. CDR1 and CDR2 (germline): DFQATT, SNEGSKA (reference sequence). The CDR3 has 15 amino acids. HTBI primers from iRepertoire and Arm-PCR of CDR3 regions yielded the TCR beta libraries. From the multiplex PCR reads, TCRdb called clonotypes with MiXCR, one entry per CDR3 protein. The sample shows approximately 400,000 distinct CDR3 sequences, under 25% of them seen only once. Time point indicated: persistent/refractory GD, antithyroid drugs over 5 years with positive TRAb. The authors made the TCR library using RNA they extracted from PBMCs.

This receptor was taken from a female donor with Graves disease. The chain recombines TRBV20-1 with TRBJ2-7, with 10 bases identical to TRBD2. Sequenced material: peripheral blood mononuclear cells (PBMCs), taken when the disease was refractory, from a patient treated with antithyroid drugs. CDR3 DNA sequence: TGCAGTGCTAGAGATTGGCTAGCGGGAGCCCACGAGCAGTACTTC. It translates to CSARDWLAGAHEQYF.